These 3 T cell receptor beta chains were sequenced from one sample in a study of shared clonotypes between healthy human individuals. The method was immunoSEQ multiplex PCR; TCRdb's version includes in-frame clones alone and lacks a portion of them. Of 1.4 million to 1.5 million clones detected, over 95% appear once; the ten largest clones hold 0.95% to 1.5%. Material for sequencing was naive CD4+ T cells sorted from blood. Subset: CD45RA+ positively selected. The receptors come from a man younger than 40 in good health.

The gene calls are TRBV19 and TRBJ2-1; 8 positions match TRBD2. Germline CDR1 is LNHDA and CDR2 is SQIVND (reference sequence). CDR3 length equals 15 residues. Trimming removed 7 bases from V and 2 bases from J; junction bases left unmatched: 7. The CDR3 nucleotides read TGTGCCAGTATTAATAGCGGGGAGGCCTACAATGAGCAGTTCTTC. It codes for CASINSGEAYNEQFF.

The chain uses TRBV18 and TRBJ2-3; 9 bases are shared with TRBD1. After removal of 4 bases from V and 1 base from J, the junction contained 3 bases not matched to a gene. Per germline, CDR1 KGHSH and CDR2 LQKENI. This CDR3 contains 15 residues. The CDR3 loop reads CASSQNRGRTDTQYF. As DNA, the CDR3 is TGTGCCAGCTCACAGAACAGGGGGCGCACAGATACGCAGTATTTT.

The V and J genes are TRBV5-4 and TRBJ2-2, with TRBD1 identical over 8 bases. V lost 0 bases, J lost 7 bases, and 8 bases stayed unmatched. The CDR3 contains 16 residues. CDR1 and CDR2 (germline): SGHNT, YYREEE (reference sequence). The CDR3 region is CASSLVSGQGIGELFF. CDR3 bases: TGTGCCAGCAGCTTGGTTTCAGGACAGGGTATCGGGGAGCTGTTTTTT.